This T cell receptor (beta chain) was captured by sequencing in a study of cytomegalovirus exposure and HLA in healthy donors. In the study overall: Unique TCR beta sequences numbering over 100 million came from about 179 million T cells in an earlier analysis. Inside one of the first data releases sat about 85 million unique TCRs taken from HLA-typed donors. Study findings and constraints: A list of around 160 TCR beta chains associated with cytomegalovirus was given.

A remark on this clone: Antigen specificity is unknown.

The PCR ran on 60 Vbeta and 13 Jbeta primers. The authors' processing: Approximately 10 million shared chains were among tens of millions of unique TCR beta chains counted in a later analysis. The protocol was immunoSEQ multiplex PCR, while the TCRdb copy is restricted to in-frame clones and leaves out a portion. D and trimming were read from the DNA, whereas the V and J calls and clone size are those reported in that table. The sample yields over 130,000 clones, just under 85% seen once. The germline gives CDR1 KGHSH, CDR2 LQKENI. The CDR3 spans 16 residues. V was cut by 6 bases and J by 6 bases, with 24 bases left in between.

This clonotype was obtained from a man between 25 and 39 years old in good health and CMV-seropositive. Sequenced sample: PBMCs. This chain joins TRBV18 and TRBJ2-7; D is possibly TRBD1 (6 bases). The CDR3 region has the DNA TGTGCCAGCTCCCCCAAGGACAGAATAAGGGCTACCGAGCAGTACTTC. Its protein product is CASSPKDRIRATEQYF.